These 16 T cell receptor beta chains share one sample of origin, sequenced in a study of T-cell reconstitution after alpha-beta-depleted transplantation in children. Preparation of the TCRbeta library used unique molecular identifiers. One entry per CDR3 protein, called by TCRdb with MiXCR from the PCR reads. Of about 600,000 distinct CDR3 sequences in the sample, approximately 12% were seen once. The sequencing used PBMCs, mostly from graft donor cells, collected 360 days after TCRalphabeta/CD19-depleted stem cell transplant. Every receptor here comes from a male patient under 18 who had a stem cell transplant for acute myeloid leukemia, so the T cells may come from the graft donor.

This clonotype has at least ten counts. This chain links TRBV4-3 with TRBJ2-3, with 7 bases identical to TRBD2. This CDR3 comprises 16 residues. The ends lost 1 base at V and 3 bases at J; junction bases unmatched: 7. CDR1 and CDR2 from the germline V gene are LGHNA and YSLEER. The CDR3 is CASSQVNSGFTDTQYF. The DNA of the CDR3 is TGCGCCAGCAGCCAAGTGAATAGCGGGTTTACAGATACGCAGTATTTT.

This clonotype was seen ten or more times. This chain uses TRBV28 with TRBJ1-3; D remains ambiguous. The CDR3 spans 12 residues. Per the germline V gene, CDR1 is MDHEN and CDR2 is SYDVKM. Trimming pared 3 bases from V and 12 bases from J, leaving 12 bases between. CDR3 nucleotides: TGTGCCAGCAGTTTTAGCAGCATCCGCATATATTTT. It translates to CASSFSSIRIYF.

This clonotype was seen repeatedly, ten times or more. This sequence joins TRBV5-1 and TRBJ2-7; TRBD1 aligns across 7 bases. J lost 2 bases, V lost 3 bases, and 8 bases had no gene match. The CDR3 is 15 residues long. CDR1 SGHRS and CDR2 YFSETQ come from the germline V gene. Here the CDR3 reads CASSSGQTNPYEQYF. The DNA of the CDR3 is TGCGCCAGCAGCTCGGGACAGACTAACCCCTACGAGCAGTACTTC.

This clonotype was seen ten or more times. This rearrangement joins TRBV21-1 to TRBJ1-1. TRBV21-1 constitutes a pseudogene. The length of the CDR3 is 16 residues. CDR3 bases: TGTGCCAGCAGCCAATTTCGAGCGGGAACAAACACTGAAGCTTTCTTT. Protein product: CASSQFRAGTNTEAFF.

There are a few counts of this clonotype. The chain has TRBV11-2 and TRBJ2-1; 10 nucleotides agree with TRBD2. The CDR3 runs 17 residues. The germline CDR1 and CDR2 sequences are SGHAT and FQNNGV. J was trimmed by 3 bases and V by 4 bases; bases with no gene match: 9. CDR3 in DNA: TGTGCCAGCAGCTCTACCGCACTAGCGGGATTCTACAATGAGCAGTTCTTC. Its translation is CASSSTALAGFYNEQFF.

The chain is built from TRBV7-8 and TRBJ1-2, with D possibly being TRBD1 (5 bases). The CDR3 spans 16 residues. The germline V gene encodes CDR1 SGHVS and CDR2 FQNEAQ. Trimming left V 1 base short and J 8 bases short, with 20 bases between. CDR3 sequence reads: CASSLELETGRQGYTF. The CDR3 DNA reads TGTGCCAGCAGCTTAGAATTGGAGACCGGGAGACAGGGCTACACCTTC.

This chain uses TRBV4-3 with TRBJ2-1; D is perhaps TRBD2 (6 bases). Trimming left V 6 bases short and J 7 bases short, with 16 bases between. The germline gives CDR1 LGHNA, CDR2 YSLEER. This CDR3 region has 14 residues. The CDR3 DNA follows: TGCGCCAGCAGTTACATCGGGACTTCGAATGAGCAGTTCTTC. Translated: CASSYIGTSNEQFF.

At least ten counts were recorded for this clonotype. The V and J genes are TRBV14 and TRBJ2-7, with 9 bases aligning to TRBD2. The V gene end was trimmed by 3 bases and the J gene end by 5 bases; junction bases not matched to a gene: 5. The CDR3 has 14 residues. CDR1 and CDR2 from the germline V gene are SGHDN and FVKESK. The DNA of the CDR3 is TGTGCCAGCAGCCAGATATTAGCGGGAGACGAGCAGTACTTC. It specifies CASSQILAGDEQYF.

Comment on this clonotype: One base away lies a much larger clone, so this may be a sequencing read error. The chain has TRBV30 and TRBJ2-1; D is unresolved. Germline V lookup: CDR1 GTSNPN, CDR2 SVGIG (reference sequence). There are 11 residues in the CDR3. V was clipped by 0 bases and J by 8 bases, with 5 bases between them. CDR3 in amino acids: CAWSVLYEQFF. CDR3 nucleotides: TGTGCCTGGAGTGTACTGTATGAGCAGTTCTTC.

The chain employs TRBV5-1 and TRBJ1-2; D gene unclear. The length of the CDR3 is 12 residues. V shed 3 bases and J shed 8 bases, with 11 bases lying between them. Germline V gene data show CDR1 as SGHRS and CDR2 as YFSETQ. The CDR3 spells CASSSDRIGYTF. DNA for the CDR3: TGCGCCAGCAGCTCGGACCGCATCGGCTACACCTTC.

This clonotype was detected a few times. The chain combines TRBV19 with TRBJ1-1; perhaps TRBD1 as D (6 bases). V dropped 7 bases and J dropped 1 base, with 16 bases sitting between them. CDR1 and CDR2 from the germline V gene are LNHDA and SQIVND (reference sequence). This CDR3 spans 15 amino acids. CDR3 in amino acids: CASNLGQLKNTEAFF. CDR3 nucleotide sequence: TGTGCCAGTAACCTAGGACAGCTCAAGAACACTGAAGCTTTCTTT.

The chain couples TRBV4-3 to TRBJ2-1; perhaps TRBD2 as D (6 bases). V lost 4 bases to trimming and J lost 4 bases, with 14 bases between them. CDR3 length: 15 residues. The germline CDR1 and CDR2 sequences are LGHNA and YSLEER. The CDR3: CASSLAGLNYNEQFF. DNA for the CDR3: TGCGCCAGCAGCCTGGCAGGACTAAATTACAATGAGCAGTTCTTC.

This clonotype was observed at least ten times. This chain links TRBV28 with TRBJ1-1, with D perhaps matching TRBD1 (5 bases). From germline, CDR1 is MDHEN and CDR2 SYDVKM. The CDR3 extends over 14 amino acids. The CDR3 region has the DNA TGTCCGGAGGGGCGGGGGAGACGGAACACTGAAGCTTTCTTT. It encodes CPEGRGRRNTEAFF. Filled out from reference TRBV28 and TRBJ1-1, the complete variable domain reads DVKVTQSSRYLVKRTGEKVFLECVQDMDHENMFWYRQDPGLGLRLIYFSYDVKMKEKGDIPEGYSVSREKKERFSLILESASTNQTSMYLCPEGRGRRNTEAFFGQGTRLTVV.

This clonotype was detected many times. The chain links TRBV18 to TRBJ2-1; TRBD2 agrees at 8 bases. The CDR3 has 19 residues. Germline V gives CDR1 KGHSH, CDR2 LQKENI. V gave up 8 bases and J gave up 8 bases; unmatched junction bases: 26. CDR3 in amino acids: CASQPRAGENQREWYEQFF. Here the CDR3 DNA reads TGTGCCAGCCAACCCCGAGCAGGGGAAAACCAGCGGGAGTGGTATGAGCAGTTCTTC.

The chain uses TRBV5-6 and TRBJ2-1; D ambiguous. Germline loops: CDR1 SGHDT, CDR2 YYEEEE. This CDR3 has 13 residues. The V gene lost 1 base and the J gene lost 8 bases, with 10 bases spanning the gap. CDR3 bases: TGTGCCAGCAGCTTGTACCGCCTTGATGAGCAGTTCTTC. Encoded protein: CASSLYRLDEQFF.

The chain has TRBV5-1 and TRBJ1-6; tentative D call: TRBD1 (5 bases). CDR1 and CDR2 (germline): SGHRS, YFSETQ. V was trimmed by 0 bases and J by 0 bases, leaving 16 bases between them. CDR3 length equals 19 residues. CDR3 in DNA: TGCGCCAGCAGCTTGGACAAACGGCAGGGCATCTCCTATAATTCACCCCTCCACTTT. Residues: CASSLDKRQGISYNSPLHF.